The sequence of this TCR beta chain was determined in a study of T cell repertoires in cytomegalovirus infection. On the study more broadly: Matching HLA type and CMV infection were both indicated by public TCR beta signatures.

This clonotype has a count of ten or more. The antigen remains undetermined. One entry per CDR3 protein results from TCRdb running MiXCR on the reads. The table has some 120,000 distinct CDR3 sequences, around a tenth seen once; the top ten hold 31%. The CDR3 length is 13 residues. CDR1 MNHNY and CDR2 SVGAGI come from the germline V gene (reference sequence). V dropped 4 bases and J dropped 3 bases, with 10 bases sitting between them. The origin of this receptor is a human donor in good health (CMV status not recorded). Some clones in this sample may be carry-over from other donors' samples. Input material: PBMCs, sequenced either directly or after in vitro stimulation (not recorded which). The rearrangement joins TRBV6-6 to TRBJ2-7; no firm D call. CDR3 nucleotides: TGTGCCAGCAGTTCGGCTAGTAACTACGAGCAGTACGTC. This gives the protein CASSSASNYEQYV.